Listed below are T cell receptor beta chains from one sample, sequenced in a study of radiation and T cells in renal cell carcinoma. Using immunoSEQ multiplex PCR, the repertoire was profiled, and TCRdb retains in-frame clones only, with some absent. Here the sample spans around 99,000 clones, roughly 88% being singletons. The sequencing used blood, collected from a patient whose treatment included radiotherapy and nephrectomy. These receptors all stem from a man aged 55 to 70 with renal cell carcinoma. Each CDR3 is given with its conserved first and last residue. The order of the fields is D gene, J gene, clone size, V gene, CDR3 protein, CDR3 DNA. The D gene is left open where the match is weak. Expanded clones get a size class; other rows say once, few or many, or leave the size out.

TRBD2	TRBJ2-1	NA	TRBV27	CASSPRGLAVNNEQFF	TGTGCCAGCAGTCCCAGGGGACTAGCGGTAAACAATGAGCAGTTCTTC
NA	TRBJ1-2	once	TRBV27	CASTPLPPGANYGYTF	TGTGCCAGCACCCCCCTTCCCCCGGGGGCCAACTATGGCTACACCTTC
NA	TRBJ1-3	NA	TRBV27	CASSLSGVGNTIYF	TGTGCCAGCAGTTTATCGGGGGTTGGAAACACCATATATTTT
TRBD1	TRBJ1-5	NA	TRBV28	CASSLQGASQPQHF	TGTGCCAGCAGTTTGCAGGGGGCTAGTCAGCCCCAGCATTTT
TRBD2	TRBJ2-7	NA	TRBV6-1	CASSEGSGFYEQYF	TGTGCCAGCAGTGAAGGTAGCGGGTTCTACGAGCAGTACTTC
NA	TRBJ2-3	NA	TRBV4-3	CASSQGFRRSSTDTQYF	TGCGCCAGCAGCCAAGGCTTTCGCAGATCTAGCACAGATACGCAGTATTTT
TRBD1	TRBJ1-1	once	TRBV5-1	CASSLAGQASWDTEAFF	TGCGCCAGCAGCTTGGCCGGACAGGCTTCGTGGGACACTGAAGCTTTCTTT
NA	TRBJ2-2	NA	TRBV10-3	CAISDPGVWNGELFF	TGTGCCATCAGTGATCCAGGGGTGTGGAACGGGGAGCTGTTTTTT
TRBD1	TRBJ2-7	NA	TRBV19	CASSPRDRESSYEQYF	TGTGCCAGTAGTCCCCGGGACAGGGAGAGCTCCTACGAGCAGTACTTC
TRBD2	TRBJ2-1	NA	TRBV10-3	CAISTSGTSGILSLNEQFF	TGTGCCATCAGTACATCCGGGACTAGCGGGATCTTATCCCTAAATGAGCAGTTCTTC
TRBD2	TRBJ2-2	NA	TRBV7-2	CASSPLAGGATGELFF	TGTGCCAGCAGCCCCCTAGCGGGAGGGGCCACCGGGGAGCTGTTTTTT
NA	TRBJ2-1	NA	TRBV27	CASSADLRTSSYNEQFF	TGTGCCAGCAGTGCAGACCTTAGAACTAGCTCCTACAATGAGCAGTTCTTC
TRBD2	TRBJ2-1	NA	TRBV27	CASRLAGQFNEQFF	TGTGCCAGCAGGTTAGCGGGGCAATTCAATGAGCAGTTCTTC
NA	TRBJ2-5	NA	TRBV11-2	CASSPYAETQYF	TGTGCCAGCAGCCCCTACGCTGAGACCCAGTACTTC
TRBD1	TRBJ2-7	NA	TRBV28	CASSLQQGSYVVGEQYF	TGTGCCAGCAGTTTACAACAGGGGTCGTACGTTGTCGGGGAGCAGTACTTC
NA	TRBJ2-2	NA	TRBV7-3	CASSLNPVTGELFF	TGTGCCAGCAGCTTAAACCCGGTGACCGGGGAGCTGTTTTTT
TRBD1	TRBJ1-5	NA	TRBV19	CASSNLQGRGQPQHF	TGTGCCAGTAGTAACTTACAGGGGAGAGGTCAGCCCCAGCATTTT
TRBD1	TRBJ2-5	few	TRBV10-1	CASSEARSTGRETQYF	TGCGCCAGCAGTGAGGCCCGTTCGACAGGGCGAGAGACCCAGTACTTC
NA	TRBJ1-4	few	TRBV6-4	CASSDSNGRLFF	TGTGCCAGCAGTGACTCGAACGGAAGACTGTTTTTT
NA	TRBJ1-3	NA	TRBV6-1	CASSAIIDRGNTIYF	TGTGCCAGCAGTGCAATTATTGACAGGGGAAACACCATATATTTT
TRBD2	TRBJ2-1	NA	TRBV10-1	CASNQPPGLEQFF	TGCGCCAGCAACCAACCACCGGGACTAGAGCAGTTCTTC
NA	TRBJ1-1	NA	TRBV19	CASSQTSNTEAFF	TGTGCCAGCAGCCAAACCTCGAACACTGAAGCTTTCTTT
NA	TRBJ2-1	NA	TRBV20-1	CSATPYEQFF	TGCAGTGCCACACCTTATGAGCAGTTCTTC
NA	TRBJ2-3	NA	TRBV14	CASSTEGSGTDTQYF	TGTGCCAGCAGCACGGAGGGTTCCGGCACAGATACGCAGTATTTT
NA	TRBJ2-1	NA	TRBV7-9	CASSSRASSASTYNEQFF	TGTGCCAGCAGCTCCCGGGCCTCTAGCGCATCAACCTACAATGAGCAGTTCTTC
NA	TRBJ1-5	NA	TRBV30	CAWSPGHGNQPQHF	TGTGCCTGGAGTCCCGGACACGGCAATCAGCCCCAGCATTTT
TRBD2	TRBJ2-1	NA	TRBV29-1	CSGRTSVNEQFF	TGCAGCGGCCGGACTAGCGTCAATGAGCAGTTCTTC
TRBD1	TRBJ2-6	NA	TRBV6-1	CASSEALTGGSSGANVLTF	TGTGCCAGCAGTGAAGCTCTGACAGGGGGGAGCTCTGGGGCCAACGTCCTGACTTTC
NA	TRBJ2-7	once	TRBV18	CASSSTGTQGEQYF	TGTGCCAGCTCATCGACAGGGACTCAAGGCGAGCAGTACTTC
NA	TRBJ2-7	NA	TRBV4-1	CASSQEGEGDYEQYF	TGCGCCAGCAGCCAAGAAGGGGAGGGGGATTACGAGCAGTACTTC
NA	TRBJ2-7	NA	TRBV2	CASRGPTYEQYF	TGTGCCAGCAGGGGGCCAACCTACGAGCAGTACTTC
NA	TRBJ1-1	NA	TRBV5-1	CASSMTVGVNTEAFF	TGCGCCAGCAGCATGACAGTAGGTGTGAACACTGAAGCTTTCTTT
NA	TRBJ1-3	once	TRBV7-2	CASSPGGGDAGNTIYF	TGTGCCAGCAGCCCCGGGGGGGGCGACGCTGGAAACACCATATATTTT
NA	TRBJ2-2	NA	TRBV4-3	CASSQRNTGELFF	TGCGCCAGCAGCCAGCGCAACACCGGGGAGCTGTTTTTT
TRBD2	TRBJ2-3	once	TRBV28	CASSSQDLLAGNTDTQYF	TGTGCCAGCAGTTCCCAAGACCTTCTAGCGGGAAACACAGATACGCAGTATTTT
TRBD2	TRBJ2-5	NA	TRBV19	CASSMGTSGFQETQYF	TGTGCCAGTAGTATGGGGACTAGCGGGTTCCAAGAGACCCAGTACTTC
NA	TRBJ1-2	many	TRBV18	CASLNRTAGGYTF	TGTGCCAGCTTAAATCGGACAGCCGGGGGCTACACCTTC
NA	TRBJ2-7	NA	TRBV4-1	CASSQGKLARSSYEQYF	TGCGCCAGCAGCCAAGGAAAGCTAGCGAGGAGCTCCTACGAGCAGTACTTC
NA	TRBJ2-1	NA	TRBV11-2	CASRTGHHEQFF	TGTGCCAGCAGAACAGGGCACCATGAGCAGTTCTTC
TRBD1	TRBJ2-5	NA	TRBV5-1	CASSLTGQGRETQYF	TGCGCCAGCAGCTTGACAGGACAGGGACGAGAGACCCAGTACTTC
NA	TRBJ2-1	NA	TRBV14	CASSQGTGVGEQFF	TGTGCCAGCAGCCAAGGTACGGGGGTAGGTGAGCAGTTCTTC
TRBD1	TRBJ1-2	many	TRBV27	CASSPQGPYGYTF	TGTGCCAGCAGTCCACAGGGGCCCTATGGCTACACCTTC
NA	TRBJ2-2	NA	TRBV4-3	CASGERGYTGELFF	TGCGCCAGCGGAGAAAGGGGATACACCGGGGAGCTGTTTTTT
TRBD1	TRBJ2-1	NA	TRBV11-2	CASSLTGQGFDEQFF	TGTGCCAGCAGCTTAACGGGACAGGGTTTCGATGAGCAGTTCTTC
NA	TRBJ2-2	NA	TRBV10-3	CAIRPGGGTGANTGELFF	TGTGCCATCAGGCCGGGAGGGGGTACAGGGGCGAACACCGGGGAGCTGTTTTTT
TRBD2	TRBJ2-7	NA	TRBV11-2	CASSPGLDIISYEQYF	TGTGCCAGCAGCCCGGGACTAGATATAATCTCCTACGAGCAGTACTTC
TRBD2	TRBJ2-1	NA	TRBV7-6	CASSLPGLARGGLNNEQFF	TGTGCCAGCAGCTTACCGGGACTAGCGAGAGGGGGCCTCAACAATGAGCAGTTCTTC
TRBD1	TRBJ2-3	NA	TRBV10-3	CAIRTRQGAVTDTQYF	TGTGCCATCAGGACCCGACAGGGGGCCGTCACAGATACGCAGTATTTT
NA	TRBJ1-5	NA	TRBV30	CAWSPGFDQPQHF	TGTGCCTGGAGTCCAGGGTTTGATCAGCCCCAGCATTTT
TRBD1	TRBJ2-3	NA	TRBV6-6	CASSPTGDTQYF	TGTGCCAGCAGCCCGACAGGGGATACGCAGTATTTT
NA	TRBJ2-7	NA	TRBV27	CASSWTHSHEQYF	TGTGCCAGCAGTTGGACGCATAGCCACGAGCAGTACTTC
NA	TRBJ1-1	NA	TRBV7-2	CASSLGGGLTEAFF	TGTGCCAGCAGCTTGGGCGGGGGTTTGACTGAAGCTTTCTTT
TRBD1	TRBJ1-3	NA	TRBV9	CASSEPGTGMVGDSSGNTIYF	TGTGCCAGCAGCGAGCCGGGCACAGGGATGGTTGGGGACAGCTCTGGAAACACCATATATTTT
TRBD2	TRBJ2-1	NA	TRBV4-3	CASSQDGTSGLNEQFF	TGCGCCAGCAGCCAAGACGGGACTAGCGGGCTCAATGAGCAGTTCTTC
NA	TRBJ1-3	NA	TRBV7-9	CASSFHQWSLSGNTIYF	TGTGCCAGCAGCTTCCATCAGTGGAGCCTCTCTGGAAACACCATATATTTT